This TCR beta chain is drawn from a study of T and B cells in COVID-19 patients. Whole-study context: The recovered cohort's median age was around 30 years, versus over 60 years in active infection.

Germline values: CDR1 LNHDA, CDR2 SQIVND (reference sequence). The CDR3 is made up of 16 amino acids. Unmatched junction bases numbered 20, after V lost 9 bases and J lost 7 bases. TRB was amplified from approximately 250-480 ng of blood genomic DNA. BIOMED2 TRB-A/B primer pools were used in multiplex TRB PCR. Each CDR3 protein gets one entry after TCRdb re-called the multiplex PCR reads with MiXCR. The sample lists around 28,000 distinct CDR3 sequences, 30% to 35% occurring once. There are a few counts of this clonotype. Its target is not known. Study outcomes and limitations: Blood from mildly ill patients while symptomatic, and early samples from severe cases, were scarce. Exclusive to the recovered cohort were more than 2,000 TCR clusters, some 32 of them with low generation probability.

Sequencing was performed on blood. The V and J genes are TRBV19 and TRBJ2-7, with TRBD1 matching over 8 bases. The TCR originated in a human donor who had recovered from COVID-19. The CDR3 bases are TGTGCCAGCGGGGTAGGTTCTAGGACAGGGAGAGAAGAGCAGTACTTC. Translation gives CASGVGSRTGREEQYF.